This T cell receptor beta chain originates from a study of OX40 agonist ivuxolimab in advanced cancers. Study summary: The patients' treatment was ivuxolimab, an agonistic anti-OX40 (CD134) antibody. Across the patients, intravenous ivuxolimab was delivered every 2 weeks at 0.01 to 10 mg/kg. The study, taken as a whole, reports: At 0.1 to 3.0 mg/kg and by week 6, clonal expansion occurred in CD4+ and CD8+ blood T cells. Expanded clones tended on average to be more numerous among CD8+ T cells than CD4+.

TCRdb's table, derived via immunoSEQ multiplex PCR, lists solely in-frame clones and lacks some. The sample has about 100,000 clones; 85% to 95% are singletons. There are a few counts of this clone. What it binds is not known. Trimming cost V 2 bases and J 4 bases, with 8 bases left between them. There are 13 residues in the CDR3. Per the germline V gene, CDR1 is SGHTA and CDR2 is FQGNSA. The rearrangement uses TRBV7-2 and TRBJ1-2; D is possibly TRBD1 (6 bases). The receptor's source is an adult with an advanced solid tumor such as melanoma, head and neck, liver or kidney cancer. The sequences come from CD4+ or CD8+ T cells sorted from blood, collected in a trial of the OX40 agonist ivuxolimab. CDR3 residues: CASSLRGAYGYTF. The CDR3 nucleotides read TGTGCCAGCAGCTTACGGGGGGCCTATGGCTACACCTTC.